This record looks at one T cell receptor (beta chain) sequence and its context. Libraries were prepared by immunoSEQ multiplex PCR; TCRdb keeps only in-frame clonotypes and omits some of them. Of over 250,000 clones in the sample, 80% to 90% were seen once. The data belong to a study of blood T cell repertoires in COVID-19. Looking at the study overall: The samples span acute and convalescent COVID-19 from the United States, Italy and Spain. The cDNA or gDNA used as material had been derived from T cells, B-cell-depleted T cells, or PBMCs.

The trim removed 6 bases at V and 0 bases at J, leaving 5 bases unmatched. CDR3 length equals 15 residues. Germline assignment: CDR1 MNHEY and CDR2 SVGAGI. This chain joins TRBV6-5 and TRBJ1-2, with 9 positions matching TRBD1. This clonotype was sampled from a woman in her 70s with acute or convalescent COVID-19. Sequencing was performed on peripheral blood. DNA for the CDR3: TGTGCCAGCAGCTCCCGGGACAGGGCTAACTATGGCTACACCTTC. Encoded protein: CASSSRDRANYGYTF.